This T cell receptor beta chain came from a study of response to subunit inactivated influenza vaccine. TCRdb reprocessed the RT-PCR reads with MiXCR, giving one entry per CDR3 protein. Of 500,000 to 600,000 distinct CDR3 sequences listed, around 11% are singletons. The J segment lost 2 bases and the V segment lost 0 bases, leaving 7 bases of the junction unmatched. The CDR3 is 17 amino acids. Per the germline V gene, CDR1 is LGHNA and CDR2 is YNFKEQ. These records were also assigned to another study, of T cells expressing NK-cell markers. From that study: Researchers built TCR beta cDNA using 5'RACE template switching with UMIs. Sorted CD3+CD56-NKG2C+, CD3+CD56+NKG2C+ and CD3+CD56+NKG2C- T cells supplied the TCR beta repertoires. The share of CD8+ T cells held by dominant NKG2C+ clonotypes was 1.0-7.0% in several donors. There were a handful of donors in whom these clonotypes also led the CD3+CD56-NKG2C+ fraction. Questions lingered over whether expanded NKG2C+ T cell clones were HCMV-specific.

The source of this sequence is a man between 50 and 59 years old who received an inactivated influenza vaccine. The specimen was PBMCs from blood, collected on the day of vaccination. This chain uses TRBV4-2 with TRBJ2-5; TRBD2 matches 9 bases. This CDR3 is CASSQDPSGGLQETQYF. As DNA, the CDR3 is TGTGCCAGCAGCCAAGATCCAAGCGGGGGGTTACAAGAGACCCAGTACTTC.